This is a list of T cell receptor beta chains from one sample in a study of T cells in Graves' hyperthyroidism and ophthalmopathy. TCRdb reanalysed the multiplex PCR reads using MiXCR and keeps one entry per CDR3 protein. This sample has 250,000 or so distinct CDR3 sequences, with roughly 15% found just once. The sequenced material came from blood. Receptors originate from a woman between 18 and 29 years old with Graves' ophthalmopathy. The CDR3 runs from the conserved cysteine through the conserved F or W. The D gene is left open where the match is weak.

V gene: TRBV20-1
J gene: TRBJ2-7
D gene: TRBD1
CDR3 length: 14
CDR3 protein: CSALPDRGAYEQYF

V gene: TRBV27
J gene: TRBJ2-6
D gene: .
CDR3 length: 14
CDR3 protein: CASTSKAGANVLTF

V gene: TRBV11-1
J gene: TRBJ2-7
D gene: .
CDR3 length: 15
CDR3 protein: CASSFRRENSYEQYF

V gene: TRBV6-2/TRBV6-3
J gene: TRBJ1-1
D gene: TRBD1
CDR3 length: 17
CDR3 protein: CASSYQRGTGGTHEAFF

V gene: TRBV20-1
J gene: TRBJ1-1
D gene: .
CDR3 length: 20
CDR3 protein: CSARQGEETQYFGPGTEAFF

V gene: TRBV20-1
J gene: TRBJ2-5
D gene: TRBD2
CDR3 length: 16
CDR3 protein: CSARDIGAGDGETQYF

V gene: TRBV7-8
J gene: TRBJ2-5
D gene: TRBD1
CDR3 length: 15
CDR3 protein: CASSRTLDREKAQYF

V gene: TRBV7-3
J gene: TRBJ1-1
D gene: .
CDR3 length: 15
CDR3 protein: CASSLGQGRGTEAFF

V gene: TRBV14
J gene: TRBJ1-1
D gene: .
CDR3 length: 13
CDR3 protein: CASSHLGATEAFF

V gene: TRBV15
J gene: TRBJ1-5
D gene: .
CDR3 length: 14
CDR3 protein: CATSRKGSNQPQHF

V gene: TRBV10-3
J gene: TRBJ1-5
D gene: .
CDR3 length: 15
CDR3 protein: CAIRDEGGSNQPQHF

V gene: TRBV7-3
J gene: TRBJ2-3
D gene: TRBD2
CDR3 length: 20
CDR3 protein: CASSSTSLAGEGGNTDTQYF

V gene: TRBV19
J gene: TRBJ1-1
D gene: .
CDR3 length: 16
CDR3 protein: CASIYRDGIMNTEAFF

V gene: TRBV6-1
J gene: TRBJ1-5
D gene: TRBD1
CDR3 length: 14
CDR3 protein: CASSLGQGHQPQHF

V gene: TRBV12-3/TRBV12-4
J gene: TRBJ1-4
D gene: TRBD1
CDR3 length: 15
CDR3 protein: CASSPLDRDNEKLFF

V gene: TRBV2
J gene: TRBJ2-1
D gene: TRBD1
CDR3 length: 12
CDR3 protein: CASQGQGAEQFF

V gene: TRBV11-3
J gene: TRBJ2-1
D gene: .
CDR3 length: 13
CDR3 protein: CASSPRGGSEQFF

V gene: TRBV3-1
J gene: TRBJ2-1
D gene: TRBD2
CDR3 length: 15
CDR3 protein: CASSHSGIGFKEQFF

V gene: TRBV5-1
J gene: TRBJ2-2
D gene: TRBD2
CDR3 length: 19
CDR3 protein: CASRPGLAGEGPNTGELFF

V gene: TRBV20-1
J gene: TRBJ2-3
D gene: TRBD2
CDR3 length: 17
CDR3 protein: CSARDGLAGGHEDTQYF

V gene: TRBV28
J gene: TRBJ2-1
D gene: TRBD2
CDR3 length: 16
CDR3 protein: CASSRRSGGRNNEQFF

V gene: TRBV20-1
J gene: TRBJ1-4
D gene: .
CDR3 length: 14
CDR3 protein: CSATYSATNEKLFF

V gene: TRBV28
J gene: TRBJ1-5
D gene: .
CDR3 length: 16
CDR3 protein: CASSLSRSPQSEPQHF